In its sample, the clone carrying this T cell receptor beta chain was seen many times. Its antigen is unknown. This entry comes from a study of molecular identifiers for immune sequencing clone quantification. V was pared by 5 bases and J by 2 bases, with 6 bases of the junction left unmatched. This CDR3 contains 15 residues. Germline assignment: CDR1 MDHEN and CDR2 SYDVKM. Study-level results: Highly expanded clone sizes could be underestimated by identical TCR molecules that share a barcode.

TCRdb fed the PCR reads into MiXCR, producing one record per CDR3 protein. Of hundreds of thousands of distinct CDR3 sequences in the sample, about 25% were seen once. The chain uses TRBV28 and TRBJ2-3; 8 bases agree with TRBD1. The sequence was obtained from a human donor in good health. Some libraries in this study had Jurkat cell RNA spiked in. The sequencing input was naive CD8+ T cells from blood, with Jurkat cell RNA spiked in. Subset given: FACS-sorted CD8+CD4-CCR7+CD45RA+ naive T cells. DNA for the CDR3: TGTGCCAGCAGTGCCGGGACAGGAATCACAGATACGCAGTATTTT. This translates into CASSAGTGITDTQYF.